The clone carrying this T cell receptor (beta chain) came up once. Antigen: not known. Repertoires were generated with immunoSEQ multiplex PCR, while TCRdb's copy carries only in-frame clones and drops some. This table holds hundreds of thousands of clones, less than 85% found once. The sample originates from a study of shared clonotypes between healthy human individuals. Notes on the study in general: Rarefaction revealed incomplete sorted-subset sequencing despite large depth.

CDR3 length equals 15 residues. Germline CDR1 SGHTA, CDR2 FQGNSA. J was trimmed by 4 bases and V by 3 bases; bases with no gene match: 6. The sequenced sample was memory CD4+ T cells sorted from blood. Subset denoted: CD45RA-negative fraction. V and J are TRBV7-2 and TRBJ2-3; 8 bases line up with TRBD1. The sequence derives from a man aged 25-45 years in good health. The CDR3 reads CASSFGQGGSDTQYF. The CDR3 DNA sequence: TGTGCCAGCAGCTTTGGACAGGGCGGCTCAGATACGCAGTATTTT.